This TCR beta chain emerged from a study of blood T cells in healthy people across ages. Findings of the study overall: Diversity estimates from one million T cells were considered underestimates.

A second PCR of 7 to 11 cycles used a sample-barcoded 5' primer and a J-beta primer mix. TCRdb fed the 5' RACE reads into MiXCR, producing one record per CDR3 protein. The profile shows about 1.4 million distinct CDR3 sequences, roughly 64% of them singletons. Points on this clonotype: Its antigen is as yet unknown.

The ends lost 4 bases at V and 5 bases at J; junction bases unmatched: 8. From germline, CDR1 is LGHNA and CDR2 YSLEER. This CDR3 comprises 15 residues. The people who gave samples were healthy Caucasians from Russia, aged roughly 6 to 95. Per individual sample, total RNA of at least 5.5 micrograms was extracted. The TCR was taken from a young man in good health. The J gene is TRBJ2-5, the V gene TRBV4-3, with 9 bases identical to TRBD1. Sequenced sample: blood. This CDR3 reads CASSPDRGAGETQYF. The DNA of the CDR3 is TGCGCCAGCAGCCCAGACAGGGGGGCCGGGGAGACCCAGTACTTC.